Listed below are T cell receptor beta chains from one sample, sequenced in a study of CD8+ T cells in alopecia areata. Generated by immunoSEQ multiplex PCR, the TCRdb table keeps only in-frame clones and is missing some. The table records 150,000 or so clones, approximately 45% of them present only once. Sequencing used CD4+ T cells sorted from blood. The source is a human donor with alopecia areata. Each CDR3 is given with its conserved first and last residue. Fields, in order: D gene, J gene, clone size, V gene, CDR3 DNA, CDR3 protein. D genes are given only for firm matches. Part of the rows lack a size; the others show once, few, many or a class for expanded clones.

>NA|TRBJ2-1|few|TRBV7-9
TGTGCCAGCAGCCCGAGGAGACAGGACGACAATGAGCAGTTCTTC
CASSPRRQDDNEQFF
>NA|TRBJ1-1|few|TRBV29-1
TGCAGCGGGGCCCAAAGAGCGGACACTGAAGCTTTCTTT
CSGAQRADTEAFF
>TRBD1|TRBJ2-7|NA|TRBV13
TGTGCCAGCAGCCATATGGACAGGGGGGACTACGAGCAGTACTTC
CASSHMDRGDYEQYF
>NA|TRBJ2-2|NA|TRBV28
TGTGCCAGCAGTCTGCTGGGGCCCGGGGAGCTGTTTTTT
CASSLLGPGELFF
>TRBD1|TRBJ1-2|NA|TRBV5-1
TGCGCCAGCAGCGCTGGACAGGAAATCTCGAACTATGGCTACACCTTC
CASSAGQEISNYGYTF
>NA|TRBJ2-1|NA|TRBV2
TGTGCCAGCACCCGGCCCCGGGACCCCGGGCAGTTCTTC
CASTRPRDPGQFF
>NA|TRBJ2-5|NA|TRBV5-1
TGCGCCAGCAGCTTATTTTCCTTAACGGAGACCCAGTACTTC
CASSLFSLTETQYF
>NA|TRBJ2-3|NA|TRBV9
TGTGCCAGCAGCGTAGTACCCGCTTGGGTCCTCACAGATACGCAGTATTTT
CASSVVPAWVLTDTQYF
>NA|TRBJ2-6|few|TRBV7-9
TGTGCCAGCAGCTTTCGAGTCTCTGGGGCCAACGTCCTGACTTTC
CASSFRVSGANVLTF
>TRBD1|TRBJ2-1|NA|TRBV25-1
TGTGCCAGCAGAAAAATTTCGGGACAGGGGAACAATGAGCAGTTCTTC
CASRKISGQGNNEQFF
>NA|TRBJ2-3|NA|TRBV6-5
TGTGCCAGCAGTTACTCGATGGTAGGGTTGGATACGCAGTATTTT
CASSYSMVGLDTQYF
>NA|TRBJ1-1|NA|TRBV2
TGTGCCAGTCGTCAGGGAATTCCTGAAGCTTTCTTT
CASRQGIPEAFF
>NA|TRBJ2-7|NA|TRBV29-1
TGCAGCGTTGGGGCGGCGGGATACGAGCAGTACTTC
CSVGAAGYEQYF
>NA|TRBJ2-6|few|TRBV29-1
TGCAGCGTTGAAAGCGGCCACTCTGGGGCCAACGTCCTGACTTTC
CSVESGHSGANVLTF
>NA|TRBJ2-3|NA|TRBV7-3
TGTGCCAGCAGCTTAACACAGGGAAGCACAGATACGCAGTATTTT
CASSLTQGSTDTQYF
>TRBD1|TRBJ1-5|NA|TRBV2
TGTGCCAGCAGTGGCGTGGGGACAGGGCAGCCCCAGCATTTT
CASSGVGTGQPQHF
>TRBD2|TRBJ2-1|few|TRBV5-1
TGCGCCAGCAGCCCAGGTAGCAGCGGGAGGGCCTACAATGAGCAGTTCTTC
CASSPGSSGRAYNEQFF
>NA|TRBJ1-5|NA|TRBV6-1
TGTGCCAGCAGTGAAGACAGGGCGCAGCCCCAGCATTTT
CASSEDRAQPQHF
>TRBD2|TRBJ2-7|NA|TRBV29-1
TGCAGCGTCGGTAGCGGGAGGGCCGCCGAGCAGTACTTC
CSVGSGRAAEQYF
>NA|TRBJ1-5|NA|TRBV30
TGTGCCTGGAGTTGGGAGGGTTTTCAGCCCCAGCATTTT
CAWSWEGFQPQHF
>TRBD1|TRBJ2-1|NA|TRBV29-1
TGCAGCGTTGGGACAGGGTTCAGGACCGTCGATGAGCAGTTCTTC
CSVGTGFRTVDEQFF
>NA|TRBJ1-5|NA|TRBV18
TGTGCCAGCTCATCAGACCACAGCAATCAGCCCCAGCATTTT
CASSSDHSNQPQHF
>NA|TRBJ2-2|NA|TRBV28
TGTGCCAGCAGTTTTCGGCTAGAGCACACCGGGGAGCTGTTTTTT
CASSFRLEHTGELFF
>NA|TRBJ2-1|NA|TRBV2
TGTGCCAGCAGTGCCGGGAGCTCCTACAATGAGCAGTTCTTC
CASSAGSSYNEQFF
>TRBD2|TRBJ2-7|NA|TRBV29-1
TGCAGCGTTAGGTCTAGCGGTGCCTACGAGCAGTACTTC
CSVRSSGAYEQYF
>NA|TRBJ2-2|NA|TRBV18
TGTGCCAGCTCACCCTCTCCACCTCCGAACACCGGGGAGCTGTTTTTT
CASSPSPPPNTGELFF
>TRBD1|TRBJ1-2|once|TRBV28
TGTGCCAGCAGAGGAGGACAGGGGCTATTCTTC
CASRGGQGLFF
>TRBD2|TRBJ2-5|NA|TRBV28
TGTGCCAGCAGTTTTAGCGGGAGATGGCAAGAGACCCAGTACTTC
CASSFSGRWQETQYF
>NA|TRBJ2-4|NA|TRBV5-4
TGTGCCAGCAGCCCCGGGACACAAGCCAAAAACATTCAGTACTTC
CASSPGTQAKNIQYF
>NA|TRBJ2-1|NA|TRBV5-4
TGTGCCAGCAGCTTGGGGACCGCTAGGGATGAGCAGTTCTTC
CASSLGTARDEQFF
>NA|TRBJ1-5|NA|TRBV27
TGTGCCAGCAGGCAGGGAGGGCAGCCCCAGCATTTT
CASRQGGQPQHF
>NA|TRBJ2-5|NA|TRBV29-1
TGCAGCGTTGAATTAGGGTCAGAGACCCAGTACTTC
CSVELGSETQYF
>NA|TRBJ1-1|NA|TRBV19
TGTGCCAGTAGTATCCGCGGGCTGGATACTGAAGCTTTCTTT
CASSIRGLDTEAFF
>NA|TRBJ1-1|NA|TRBV29-1
TGCAGCGCCCAAGCGCGGGCAGGTGGGGGAGGTTGGAACACTGAAGCTTTCTTT
CSAQARAGGGGWNTEAFF
>NA|TRBJ2-5|few|TRBV5-1
TGCGCCAGCAGCTTGGTGGCGTACGTGGAGACCCAGTACTTC
CASSLVAYVETQYF
>TRBD2|TRBJ2-5|few|TRBV5-1
TGCGCCAGCAGACTAACTAGCGAGGAGACCCAGTACTTC
CASRLTSEETQYF
>NA|TRBJ2-4|NA|TRBV7-2
TGTGCCAGCAGCTTAACCACAGCCATTCAGTACTTC
CASSLTTAIQYF
>NA|TRBJ2-2|NA|TRBV29-1
TGCAGCGTCGCCGGGACCGGGGAGCTGTTTTTT
CSVAGTGELFF
>NA|TRBJ2-7|NA|TRBV28
TGTGCCAGCAGTTTACAGGGCTACGAGCAGTACTTC
CASSLQGYEQYF
>NA|TRBJ2-5|NA|TRBV19
TGTGCCAGTAGCCCTAGCTCGGCACAAGAGACCCAGTACTTC
CASSPSSAQETQYF
>NA|TRBJ2-7|NA|TRBV5-1
TGCGCCAGCAGCGCAGGGCAAACCTACGAGCAGTACTTC
CASSAGQTYEQYF
>TRBD1|TRBJ2-7|few|TRBV10-3
TGTGCCATCAGTGAGTACACAGGGGGGGAGCAGTACTTC
CAISEYTGGEQYF
>NA|TRBJ2-7|NA|TRBV2
TGTGCCAGCAGCCCTATCTACGAGCAGTACTTC
CASSPIYEQYF
>NA|TRBJ2-4|NA|TRBV30
TGTGCCTGGAGTGTACCACCCCATGGCGGAAACATTCAGTACTTC
CAWSVPPHGGNIQYF
>TRBD2|TRBJ2-1|NA|TRBV11-2
TGTGCCAGCAGCTTCTTCTCGACTAGCGGGAAGAACAATGAGCAGTTCTTC
CASSFFSTSGKNNEQFF
>NA|TRBJ2-4|NA|TRBV28
TGTGCCAGCAGTTCCCCCTTGGGGGGCGTGAACATTCAGTACTTC
CASSSPLGGVNIQYF
>TRBD2|TRBJ2-1|NA|TRBV30
TGTGCCTGGAAGAGAATTACTAGCGGTCCCGGCGATGAGCAGTTCTTC
CAWKRITSGPGDEQFF
>TRBD2|TRBJ2-1|few|TRBV28
TGTGCCAGCAGTTTTTCAGCGGGAGAAGAGCAGTTCTTC
CASSFSAGEEQFF
>NA|TRBJ2-3|NA|TRBV18
TGTGCCAGCTCACCCTCTAGCACAGATACGCAGTATTTT
CASSPSSTDTQYF
>TRBD1|TRBJ1-5|NA|TRBV27
TGTGCCAGCAGCCGGGACAGCCAGTCTAGATATCAGCCCCAGCATTTT
CASSRDSQSRYQPQHF
>TRBD1|TRBJ2-3|few|TRBV29-1
TGCAGCGTGGATCGACAGGGGATAGATACGCAGTATTTT
CSVDRQGIDTQYF
>TRBD2|TRBJ2-3|NA|TRBV29-1
TGCAGCGTTGAACACGCGGGAGTGATAGATACGCAGTATTTT
CSVEHAGVIDTQYF
>NA|TRBJ2-7|few|TRBV7-8
TGTGCCAGCAGCCCAGGGGGACTCTGGGGCGAGCAGTACTTC
CASSPGGLWGEQYF
>TRBD2|TRBJ2-3|few|TRBV30
TGTGCCTGGAGTGTTGTCGACCGCGGACTAGCGAGTTTCACAGATACGCAGTATTTT
CAWSVVDRGLASFTDTQYF
>NA|TRBJ2-7|NA|TRBV18
TGTGCCAGCTCACCAATATGGGCAGGGGAGAACGAGCAGTACTTC
CASSPIWAGENEQYF
>NA|TRBJ2-5|few|TRBV4-1
TGCGCCAGCAGCCAGGTCCGGGGCGAGACCCAGTACTTC
CASSQVRGETQYF
>NA|TRBJ2-1|NA|TRBV29-1
TGCAGCGCCGGGAGCGAAAGCTCCTACAATGAGCAGTTCTTC
CSAGSESSYNEQFF
>TRBD1|TRBJ1-1|NA|TRBV5-4
TGTGCCAGCAGCACAGCCAGGACAGGGTTCGACACTGAAGCTTTCTTT
CASSTARTGFDTEAFF
>TRBD2|TRBJ2-7|few|TRBV5-1
TGCGCCAGCAGCCAAAGCGGGAGGGCCTACGAGCAGTACTTC
CASSQSGRAYEQYF